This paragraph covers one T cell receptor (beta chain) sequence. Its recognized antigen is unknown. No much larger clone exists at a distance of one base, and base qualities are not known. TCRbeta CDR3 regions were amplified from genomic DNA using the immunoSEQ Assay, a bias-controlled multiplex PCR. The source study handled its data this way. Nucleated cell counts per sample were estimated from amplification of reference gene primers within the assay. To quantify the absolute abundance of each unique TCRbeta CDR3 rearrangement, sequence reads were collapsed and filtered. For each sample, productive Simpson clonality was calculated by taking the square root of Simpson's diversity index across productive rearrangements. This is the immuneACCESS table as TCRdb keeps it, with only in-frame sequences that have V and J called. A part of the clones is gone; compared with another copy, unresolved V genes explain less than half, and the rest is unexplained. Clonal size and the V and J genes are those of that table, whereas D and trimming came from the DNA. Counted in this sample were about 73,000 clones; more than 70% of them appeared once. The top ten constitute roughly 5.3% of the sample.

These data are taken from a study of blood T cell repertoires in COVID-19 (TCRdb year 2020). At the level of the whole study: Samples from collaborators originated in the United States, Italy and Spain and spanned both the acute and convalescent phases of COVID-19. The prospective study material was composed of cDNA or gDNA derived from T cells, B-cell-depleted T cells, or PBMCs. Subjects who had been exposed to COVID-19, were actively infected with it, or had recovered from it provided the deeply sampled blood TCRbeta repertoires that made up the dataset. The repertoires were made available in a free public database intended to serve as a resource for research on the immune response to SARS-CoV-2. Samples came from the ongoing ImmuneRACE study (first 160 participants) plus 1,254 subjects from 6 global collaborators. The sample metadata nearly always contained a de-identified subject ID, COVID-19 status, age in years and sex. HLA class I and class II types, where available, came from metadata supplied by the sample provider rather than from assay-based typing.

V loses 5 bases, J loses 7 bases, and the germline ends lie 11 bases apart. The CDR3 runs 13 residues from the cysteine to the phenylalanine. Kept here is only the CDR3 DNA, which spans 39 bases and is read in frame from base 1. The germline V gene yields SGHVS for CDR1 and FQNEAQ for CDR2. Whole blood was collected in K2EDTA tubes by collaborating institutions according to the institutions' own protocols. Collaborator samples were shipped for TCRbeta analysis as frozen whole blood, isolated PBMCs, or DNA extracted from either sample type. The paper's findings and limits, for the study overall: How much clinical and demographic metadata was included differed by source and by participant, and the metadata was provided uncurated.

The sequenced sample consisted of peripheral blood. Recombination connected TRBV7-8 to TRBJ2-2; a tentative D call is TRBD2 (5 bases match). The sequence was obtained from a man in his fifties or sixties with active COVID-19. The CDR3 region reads CASSPNRGGELFF. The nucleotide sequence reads TGTGCCAGCAGCCCCAACCGGGGCGGGGAGCTGTTTTTT.